These 16 T cell receptor beta chains originate from one sample sequenced in a study of T-cell memory formation after mild COVID-19. In TCRdb, the 5' RACE reads were re-called with MiXCR into one record per CDR3 protein. The profile shows approximately 410,000 distinct CDR3 sequences, 23% of them singletons. Sequencing was done on a sample of PBMCs or a T cell subset sorted from them (not recorded which). The receptors derive from an adult woman who had mild COVID-19 (a few samples of this study predate the infection). Cell type and time point are not known.

J is TRBJ2-3 and V is TRBV9; D unresolved. Trimming took off 2 bases at V and 2 bases at J, with 6 bases between the two ends. Per the germline V gene, CDR1 is SGDLS and CDR2 is YYNGEE. CDR3 length: 13 residues. The DNA for the CDR3 is TGTGCCAGCAGCGTTTTTACCACAGATACGCAGTATTTT. Translated, it gives CASSVFTTDTQYF. Looking up the rest from reference TRBV9 and TRBJ2-3 gives the full variable domain: DSGVTQTPKHLITATGQRVTLRCSPRSGDLSVYWYQQSLDQGLQFLIQYYNGEERAKGNILERFSAQQFPDLHSELNLSSLELGDSALYFCASSVFTTDTQYFGPGTRLTVL.

The chain links TRBV20-1 to TRBJ2-7; TRBD2 is a possible D gene (6 bases). CDR3 length equals 17 residues. V dropped 3 bases and J dropped 3 bases, with 24 bases sitting between them. Germline lookup yields CDR1 DFQATT and CDR2 SNEGSKA (reference sequence). The CDR3 coding sequence is TGCAGTGCTAGGGGTTCCCGGCGGGGTCCGCCCCTCTACGAGCAGTACTTC. This sequence encodes CSARGSRRGPPLYEQYF.

This chain connects TRBV5-1 to TRBJ2-1; tentatively, D is TRBD2 (5 bases). The CDR3 consists of 13 residues. The germline V gene has CDR1 SGHRS and CDR2 YFSETQ. V dropped 0 bases and J dropped 10 bases, with 11 bases sitting between them. The CDR3 nucleotides read TGCGCCAGCAGCTTGGAAGTAGCTAGCGAGCAGTTCTTC. Translation: CASSLEVASEQFF.

This clonotype was counted a few times. J is TRBJ2-1 and V is TRBV2; D is perhaps TRBD2 (5 bases). V was shortened by 6 bases and J by 10 bases, with 10 bases between the two germline ends. Germline CDR1 SNHLY, CDR2 FYNNEI. CDR3 length: 11 amino acids. The CDR3 nucleotides read TGTGCCAGCAGGGAGGTCCAAGAGCAGTTCTTC. It translates to CASREVQEQFF.

The genes are TRBV20-1 and TRBJ2-7; TRBD2 matches 11 bases. There are 17 residues in the CDR3. Germline loops: CDR1 DFQATT, CDR2 SNEGSKA (reference sequence). V shed 0 bases and J 5 bases; nucleotides not matched to a gene: 12. CDR3 region: CSARDPYHLAGGDEQYF. DNA of the CDR3: TGCAGTGCTAGAGATCCCTACCACCTAGCGGGAGGCGACGAGCAGTACTTC.

This chain uses TRBV5-6 with TRBJ1-2; 10 nucleotides line up with TRBD1. The germline CDR1 and CDR2 sequences are SGHDT and YYEEEE. Trimming at V came to 4 bases and at J to 4 bases, leaving 7 bases not matched to a gene. The CDR3 is made up of 15 amino acids. The CDR3: CASSLGQGRFYGYTF. The CDR3 region has the DNA TGTGCCAGCAGCCTGGGACAGGGGCGGTTCTATGGCTACACCTTC. Full variable domain (outside the CDR3, taken from reference TRBV5-6 and TRBJ1-2): DAGVTQSPTHLIKTRGQQVTLRCSPKSGHDTVSWYQQALGQGPQFIFQYYEEEERQRGNFPDRFSGHQFPNYSSELNVNALLLGDSALYLCASSLGQGRFYGYTFGSGTRLTVV.

This clonotype was picked up a small number of times. The chain links TRBV3-1 to TRBJ1-3, with D unresolved. The CDR3 is made up of 15 amino acids. Trimming took off 4 bases at V and 4 bases at J, with 14 bases between the two ends. Germline assignment: CDR1 LGHDT and CDR2 YNNKEL (reference sequence). The CDR3, as DNA: TGTGCCAGCAGCCCCCACCGGGGAAAAGGAAACACCATATATTTT. It is translated as CASSPHRGKGNTIYF.

The chain uses TRBV9 and TRBJ2-7; no clear D. CDR3 length: 14 residues. Germline values: CDR1 SGDLS, CDR2 YYNGEE. The ends were cut back, 2 bases at V and 0 bases at J, with 9 bases in the middle. The CDR3 bases are TGTGCCAGCAGCGTGGGCAGTGCCTCCTACGAGCAGTACTTC. It yields the protein CASSVGSASYEQYF.

DNA of the CDR3: TGCGCCAGCAGCCAAGAGTCGCGGGGGGAGACCCAGTACTTC. Protein product: CASSQESRGETQYF. The gene calls are TRBV4-1 and TRBJ2-5; 7 bases are a match to TRBD2. Germline CDR1 is MGHRA and CDR2 is YSYEKL. V lost 0 bases, J lost 5 bases, and 3 bases stayed unmatched. The CDR3 contains 14 residues.

This clonotype was detected only a few times. The chain uses TRBV6-2 or TRBV6-3 and TRBJ1-2, with 9 bases that match TRBD1. J gave up 5 bases and V 5 bases, and 12 bases lay outside the gene matches. The germline V gene has CDR1 MNHEY and CDR2 SVGEGT. The CDR3 contains 16 residues. CDR3 region: CASSRTGATLGYGYTF. The DNA for the CDR3 is TGTGCCAGCAGTCGGACAGGGGCCACCCTGGGATATGGCTACACCTTC.

Only a few counts were recorded for this clonotype. The chain employs TRBV5-1 and TRBJ2-4; the D is unclear. CDR3 length: 14 amino acids. Germline CDR1 reads SGHRS; CDR2 reads YFSETQ. V lost 0 bases and J 6 bases, leaving 10 bases between the germline ends. The CDR3 loop reads CASSLDGSVNIQYF. The CDR3 region has the DNA TGCGCCAGCAGCTTGGATGGGTCGGTAAACATTCAGTACTTC.

This clonotype has just a few counts. V gene TRBV4-2 combines with J gene TRBJ2-1; the D gene is possibly TRBD1 (5 bases). V gave up 4 bases and J gave up 6 bases, with 19 bases separating them. Germline CDR1 LGHNA, CDR2 YNFKEQ. The CDR3 is 16 residues long. This chain's CDR3 is CASSPLKGRITNEQFF. The CDR3 DNA reads TGTGCCAGCAGCCCTCTAAAGGGGCGGATAACCAATGAGCAGTTCTTC.

The chain links TRBV10-3 to TRBJ2-2; D is possibly TRBD1 (6 bases). V lost 2 bases to trimming and J lost 1 base, with 23 bases between them. The germline V gene has CDR1 ENHRY and CDR2 SYGVKD. This CDR3 is built from 20 residues. CDR3 loop: CAISEPGHSTRVRNTGELFF. The CDR3 bases are TGTGCCATCAGTGAGCCGGGACACTCGACAAGAGTGCGGAACACCGGGGAGCTGTTTTTT.

This chain connects TRBV29-1 to TRBJ2-7, with D possibly matching TRBD1 (5 bases). The CDR3 is 14 amino acids. The V and J ends lost 3 bases and 3 bases respectively, with 15 bases between them. CDR1 and CDR2 from the germline V gene are SQVTM and ANQGSEA. The CDR3 DNA reads as TGCAGCGTTGAGATTGCAGGGAAAGGCTACGAGCAGTACTTC. Translation gives CSVEIAGKGYEQYF.

This clonotype showed up just a few times. The J gene is TRBJ2-1, the V gene TRBV12-3 or TRBV12-4; D may be TRBD2 (6 bases). The germline V and J ends were trimmed by 0 bases and 6 bases, with 9 bases remaining between them. The CDR3 has 14 amino acids. The CDR3 protein is CASSLAGGTNEQFF. The CDR3 nucleotides are TGTGCCAGCAGTTTAGCGGGGGGAACCAATGAGCAGTTCTTC.

DNA for the CDR3: TGTGCCAGCAGTCAGGAAACACAGCCCCAGCATTTT. As protein: CASSQETQPQHF. The gene calls are TRBV6-2 or TRBV6-3 and TRBJ1-5; no firm D call. The CDR3 is 12 residues long. The germline V gene encodes CDR1 MNHEY and CDR2 SVGEGT. V lost 5 bases and J lost 7, with 9 bases in between.